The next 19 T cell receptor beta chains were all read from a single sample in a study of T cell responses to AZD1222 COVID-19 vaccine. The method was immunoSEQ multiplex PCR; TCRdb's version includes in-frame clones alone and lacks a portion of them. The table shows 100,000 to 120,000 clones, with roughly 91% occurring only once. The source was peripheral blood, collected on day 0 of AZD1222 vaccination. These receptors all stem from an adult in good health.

The CDR3 DNA is TGTGCCAGCAGTGAAGGGGGGATTGACGGCTACGAGCAGTACTTC. This codes for CASSEGGIDGYEQYF. The V call is TRBV2, the J call TRBJ2-7; D is possibly TRBD1 or TRBD2 (5 bases each). The length of the CDR3 is 15 residues. Trimming took 1 base from V and 3 from J, leaving 13 bases between them. From germline, CDR1 is SNHLY and CDR2 FYNNEI.

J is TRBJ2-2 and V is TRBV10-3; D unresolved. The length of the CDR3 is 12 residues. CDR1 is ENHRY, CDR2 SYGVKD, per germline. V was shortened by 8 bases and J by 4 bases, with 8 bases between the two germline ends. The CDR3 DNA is TGTGCCATCGGCCGGCCCACCGGGGAGCTGTTTTTT. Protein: CAIGRPTGELFF.

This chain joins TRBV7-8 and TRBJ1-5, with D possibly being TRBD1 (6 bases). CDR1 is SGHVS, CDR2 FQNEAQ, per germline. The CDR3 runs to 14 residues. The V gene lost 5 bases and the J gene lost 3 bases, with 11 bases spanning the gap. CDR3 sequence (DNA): TGTGCCAGCAGCACGGACAGCGACAATCAGCCCCAGCATTTT. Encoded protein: CASSTDSDNQPQHF.

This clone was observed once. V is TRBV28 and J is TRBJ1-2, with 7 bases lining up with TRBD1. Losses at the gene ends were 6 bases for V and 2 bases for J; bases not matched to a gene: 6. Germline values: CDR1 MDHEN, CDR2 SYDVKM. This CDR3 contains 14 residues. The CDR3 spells CASSVTQGNYGYTF. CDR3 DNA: TGTGCCAGCAGCGTGACACAGGGGAACTATGGCTACACCTTC.

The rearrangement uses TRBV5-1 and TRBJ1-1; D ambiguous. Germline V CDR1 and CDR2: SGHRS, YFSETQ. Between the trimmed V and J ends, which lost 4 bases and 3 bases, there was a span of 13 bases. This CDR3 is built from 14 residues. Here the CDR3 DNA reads TGCGCCAGCAGCCGAGGTTCGGAGGACACTGAAGCTTTCTTT. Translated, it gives CASSRGSEDTEAFF.

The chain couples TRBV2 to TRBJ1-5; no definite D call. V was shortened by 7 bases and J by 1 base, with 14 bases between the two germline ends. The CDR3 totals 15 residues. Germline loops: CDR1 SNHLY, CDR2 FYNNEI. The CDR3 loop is CASKNDLRSNQPQHF. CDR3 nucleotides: TGTGCCAGCAAAAACGACTTGAGGAGCAATCAGCCCCAGCATTTT. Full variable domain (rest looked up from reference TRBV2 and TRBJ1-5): EPEVTQTPSHQVTQMGQEVILRCVPISNHLYFYWYRQILGQKVEFLVSFYNNEISEKSEIFDDQFSVERPDGSNFTLKIRSTKLEDSAMYFCASKNDLRSNQPQHFGDGTRLSIL.

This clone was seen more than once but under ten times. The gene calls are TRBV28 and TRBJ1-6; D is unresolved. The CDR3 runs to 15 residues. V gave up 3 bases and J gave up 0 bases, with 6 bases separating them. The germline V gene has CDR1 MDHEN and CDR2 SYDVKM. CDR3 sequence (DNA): TGTGCCAGCAGTTTTACGGGCTCCTATAATTCACCCCTCCACTTT. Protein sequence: CASSFTGSYNSPLHF.

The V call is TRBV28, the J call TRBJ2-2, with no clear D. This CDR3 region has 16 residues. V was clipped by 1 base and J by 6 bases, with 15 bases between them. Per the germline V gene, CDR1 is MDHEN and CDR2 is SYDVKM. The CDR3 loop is CASSLFVLPRAGELFF. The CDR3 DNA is TGTGCCAGCAGTTTATTTGTCCTCCCAAGGGCCGGGGAGCTGTTTTTT. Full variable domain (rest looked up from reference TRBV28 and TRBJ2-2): DVKVTQSSRYLVKRTGEKVFLECVQDMDHENMFWYRQDPGLGLRLIYFSYDVKMKEKGDIPEGYSVSREKKERFSLILESASTNQTSMYLCASSLFVLPRAGELFFGEGSRLTVL.

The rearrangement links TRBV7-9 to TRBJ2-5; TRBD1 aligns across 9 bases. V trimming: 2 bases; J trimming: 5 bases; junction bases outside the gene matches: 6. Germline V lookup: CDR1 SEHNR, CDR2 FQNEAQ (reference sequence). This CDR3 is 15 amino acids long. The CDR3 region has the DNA TGTGCCAGCAGCTTACCGGGACAGGGTTCGGAGACCCAGTACTTC. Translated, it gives CASSLPGQGSETQYF.

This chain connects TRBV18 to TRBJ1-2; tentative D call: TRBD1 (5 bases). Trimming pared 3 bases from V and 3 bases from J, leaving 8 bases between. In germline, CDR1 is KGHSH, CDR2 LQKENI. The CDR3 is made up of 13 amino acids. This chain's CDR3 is CASSPGGDYGYTF. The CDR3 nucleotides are TGTGCCAGCTCACCCGGGGGAGACTATGGCTACACCTTC.

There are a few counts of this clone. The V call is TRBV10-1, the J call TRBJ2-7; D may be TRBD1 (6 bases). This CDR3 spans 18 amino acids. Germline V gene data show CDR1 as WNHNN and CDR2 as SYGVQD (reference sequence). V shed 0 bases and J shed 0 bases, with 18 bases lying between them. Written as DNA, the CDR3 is TGCGCCAGCAGTGAGTCTGATAAGGGACACCAGAGCTCCTACGAGCAGTACTTC. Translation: CASSESDKGHQSSYEQYF.

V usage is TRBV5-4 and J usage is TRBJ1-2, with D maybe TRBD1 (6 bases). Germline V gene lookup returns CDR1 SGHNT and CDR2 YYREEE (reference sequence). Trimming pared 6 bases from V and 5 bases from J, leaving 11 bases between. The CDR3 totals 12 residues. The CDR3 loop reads CASTRTGYGYTF. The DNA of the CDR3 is TGTGCCAGCACGCGTACAGGGTATGGCTACACCTTC.

The CDR3 DNA sequence: TGTGCCAGCAGCCCTCAACGAGGTGAGCAGTTCTTC. This encodes CASSPQRGEQFF. The chain recombines TRBV12-3 or TRBV12-4 with TRBJ2-1; D is undetermined. The V end was cut by 6 bases, the J end by 9 bases, with 12 bases between. This CDR3 is built from 12 residues.

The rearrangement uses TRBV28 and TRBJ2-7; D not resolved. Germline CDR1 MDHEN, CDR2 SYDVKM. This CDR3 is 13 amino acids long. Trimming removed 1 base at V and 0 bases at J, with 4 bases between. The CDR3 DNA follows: TGTGCCAGCAGTTTATACAGCTCCTACGAGCAGTACTTC. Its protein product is CASSLYSSYEQYF. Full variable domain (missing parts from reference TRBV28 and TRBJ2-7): DVKVTQSSRYLVKRTGEKVFLECVQDMDHENMFWYRQDPGLGLRLIYFSYDVKMKEKGDIPEGYSVSREKKERFSLILESASTNQTSMYLCASSLYSSYEQYFGPGTRLTVT.

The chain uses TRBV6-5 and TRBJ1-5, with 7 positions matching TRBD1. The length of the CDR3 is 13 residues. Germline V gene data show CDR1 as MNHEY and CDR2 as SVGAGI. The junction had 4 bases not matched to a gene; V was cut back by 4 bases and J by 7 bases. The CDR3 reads CASSSDRAQPQHF. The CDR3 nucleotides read TGTGCCAGCAGTTCCGACAGGGCCCAGCCCCAGCATTTT.

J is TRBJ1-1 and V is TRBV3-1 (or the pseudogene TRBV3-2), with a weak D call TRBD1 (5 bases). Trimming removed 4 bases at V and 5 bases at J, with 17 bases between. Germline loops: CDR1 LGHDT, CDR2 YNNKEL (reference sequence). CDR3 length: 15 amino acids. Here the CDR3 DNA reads TGTGCCAGCAGCCGTCTCCTAGAACGGGGGACTGAAGCTTTCTTT. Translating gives CASSRLLERGTEAFF.

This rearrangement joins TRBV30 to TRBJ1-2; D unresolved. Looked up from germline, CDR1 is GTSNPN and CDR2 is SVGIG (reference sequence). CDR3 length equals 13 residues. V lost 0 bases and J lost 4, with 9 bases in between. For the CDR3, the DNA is TGTGCCTGGAGTGTGGGTCGGATCTATGGCTACACCTTC. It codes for CAWSVGRIYGYTF. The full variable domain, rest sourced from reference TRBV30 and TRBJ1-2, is SQTIHQWPATLVQPVGSPLSLECTVEGTSNPNLYWYRQAAGRGLQLLFYSVGIGQISSEVPQNLSASRPQDRQFILSSKKLLLSDSGFYLCAWSVGRIYGYTFGSGTRLTVV.

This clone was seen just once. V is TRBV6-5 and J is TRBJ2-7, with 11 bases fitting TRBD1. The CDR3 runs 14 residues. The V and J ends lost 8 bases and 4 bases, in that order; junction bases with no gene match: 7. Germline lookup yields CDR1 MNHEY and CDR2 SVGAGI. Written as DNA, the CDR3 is TGTGCCAGCGGGGGGACAGGGGGTTCTTACGAGCAGTACTTC. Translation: CASGGTGGSYEQYF.

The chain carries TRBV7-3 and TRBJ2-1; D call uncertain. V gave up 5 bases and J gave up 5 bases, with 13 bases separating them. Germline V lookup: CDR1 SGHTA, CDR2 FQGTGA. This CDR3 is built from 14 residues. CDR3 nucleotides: TGTGCCAGCAGCCCCCTTTCCCTTAACAATGAGCAGTTCTTC. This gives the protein CASSPLSLNNEQFF.